What follows are 16 T cell receptor beta chains derived from one specimen sequenced in a study of blood T cell repertoires in COVID-19. Produced via immunoSEQ multiplex PCR; TCRdb's table is partial and in-frame only. The sample lists 150,000 to 200,000 clones, around 79% occurring once. Sequenced material: peripheral blood. Receptors were obtained from a woman between 65 and 79 years old with acute or convalescent COVID-19.

The rearrangement uses TRBV7-3 and TRBJ2-5; 14 bases line up with TRBD2. This CDR3 is built from 15 residues. The J segment lost 5 bases and the V segment lost 5 bases, leaving 4 bases of the junction unmatched. Germline V gene lookup returns CDR1 SGHTA and CDR2 FQGTGA. CDR3: CASSPGLAGVETQYF. CDR3 DNA sequence: TGTGCCAGCAGCCCGGGACTAGCGGGAGTGGAGACCCAGTACTTC.

The chain recombines TRBV2 with TRBJ2-3, with D maybe TRBD2 (7 bases). Per the germline V gene, CDR1 is SNHLY and CDR2 is FYNNEI. The V end was cut by 11 bases, the J end by 5 bases, with 17 bases between. The CDR3 is 13 residues long. CDR3 region: CAARGRAGDTQYF. CDR3 in DNA: TGTGCCGCGAGGGGGAGGGCCGGAGATACGCAGTATTTT.

The rearrangement joins TRBV24-1 to TRBJ2-3, with TRBD2 matching 8 bases. Trimming at V came to 7 bases and at J to 4 bases, leaving 12 bases not matched to a gene. The CDR3 covers 16 residues. Germline values: CDR1 KGHDR, CDR2 SFDVKD. CDR3 residues: CATSVSSAGVADTQYF. In nucleotides, the CDR3 is TGTGCCACCAGCGTGTCTTCAGCGGGAGTAGCAGATACGCAGTATTTT.

The chain couples TRBV5-1 to TRBJ2-1; TRBD1 might be the D (5 bases). CDR1 is SGHRS, CDR2 YFSETQ, per germline. The CDR3 extends over 15 amino acids. With 0 bases removed from V and 8 bases from J, the gap between germline ends came to 15 bases. The CDR3 nucleotides are TGCGCCAGCAGCTTGGCCTGGGGCACCACACATGAGCAGTTCTTC. This encodes CASSLAWGTTHEQFF.

The J gene is TRBJ2-5, the V gene TRBV4-2; weak D call: TRBD2 (6 bases). This CDR3 has 15 residues. Germline V lookup: CDR1 LGHNA, CDR2 YNFKEQ. V dropped 1 base and J dropped 2 bases, with 11 bases sitting between them. CDR3 coding DNA: TGTGCCAGCAGCCAAGTTGGTGGGGGGCAAGAGACCCAGTACTTC. Its protein product is CASSQVGGGQETQYF.

The rearrangement links TRBV5-6 to TRBJ1-1, with 7 positions matching TRBD1. The length of the CDR3 is 16 residues. Germline V gene data show CDR1 as SGHDT and CDR2 as YYEEEE. With 4 bases clipped from V and 5 bases from J, the junction kept 14 bases outside the gene matches. CDR3 loop: CASSRQGVPGGTEAFF. CDR3 nucleotide sequence: TGTGCCAGCAGCCGGCAGGGGGTCCCCGGAGGGACTGAAGCTTTCTTT.

The V and J genes are TRBV6-1 and TRBJ2-3; tentatively, D is TRBD2 (7 bases). V was cut by 3 bases and J by 0 bases, with 13 bases left in between. This CDR3 is 16 amino acids long. CDR1 MNHNS and CDR2 SASEGT come from the germline V gene. CDR3 nucleotides: TGTGCCAGCAGTGAGGGAGGGGGAACTAGCACAGATACGCAGTATTTT. Its translation is CASSEGGGTSTDTQYF.

This clone is medium-sized within its sample. V usage is TRBV7-9 and J usage is TRBJ1-3; 8 bases are shared with TRBD1. The germline V gene encodes CDR1 SEHNR and CDR2 FQNEAQ (reference sequence). With 6 bases clipped from V and 2 bases from J, the junction kept 3 bases outside the gene matches. CDR3 length: 14 amino acids. CDR3 sequence: CASRTTGAGNTIYF. The CDR3 DNA follows: TGTGCCAGCAGAACGACAGGGGCTGGAAACACCATATATTTT.

CDR3 bases: TGTGCCAGCAGTCTCGATGGCCCTAGCACAGATACGCAGTATTTT. Translating gives CASSLDGPSTDTQYF. The chain combines TRBV2 with TRBJ2-3, with no clear D. With 5 bases removed from V and 0 bases from J, the gap between germline ends came to 12 bases. This CDR3 contains 15 residues. Germline CDR1 reads SNHLY; CDR2 reads FYNNEI.

This clone was counted a few times. V usage is TRBV11-2 and J usage is TRBJ2-1; 7 bases map to TRBD2. Germline V lookup: CDR1 SGHAT, CDR2 FQNNGV. V dropped 1 base and J dropped 6; count of bases not matched to a gene: 9. The CDR3 has 16 amino acids. The CDR3 here is CASSLVLGASGNEQFF. DNA of the CDR3: TGTGCCAGCAGCTTAGTGCTAGGGGCTAGCGGCAATGAGCAGTTCTTC.

This chain links TRBV7-2 with TRBJ2-1; D perhaps matches TRBD2 (6 bases). V was pared by 4 bases and J by 15 bases, with 16 bases between. The CDR3 spans 12 residues. Germline CDR1 reads SGHTA; CDR2 reads FQGNSA. In DNA, the CDR3 is TGTGCCAGCAGCTCTCAGACTAGTCTGGCGTTCTTC. Translated, it gives CASSSQTSLAFF. The full variable domain, in which reference TRBV7-2 and TRBJ2-1 provide the parts outside the CDR3, is GAGVSQSPSNKVTEKGKDVELRCDPISGHTALYWYRQSLGQGLEFLIYFQGNSAPDKSGLPSDRFSAERTGGSVSTLTIQRTQQEDSAVYLCASSSQTSLAFFGPGTRLTVL.

The CDR3 sequence is CASSLTVLAGGGNEQFF. For the CDR3, the DNA is TGCGCCAGCAGCTTGACCGTCCTAGCGGGAGGGGGGAATGAGCAGTTCTTC. The V and J genes are TRBV5-1 and TRBJ2-1, with TRBD2 matching 12 bases. The germline CDR1 and CDR2 sequences are SGHRS and YFSETQ. The CDR3 has 17 residues. The V segment lost 1 base and the J segment 7 bases; nucleotides outside the gene matches: 9.

The V gene is TRBV25-1, the J gene TRBJ1-5; 7 positions match TRBD1. CDR1 is MGHDK and CDR2 is SYGVNS in the germline V gene. With 2 bases clipped from V and 4 bases from J, the junction kept 5 bases outside the gene matches. This CDR3 is 15 amino acids long. CDR3 DNA sequence: TGTGCCAGCAGTGAAAGGACAGGAACAAATCAGCCCCAGCATTTT. This codes for CASSERTGTNQPQHF.

The chain uses TRBV24-1 and TRBJ2-3; TRBD2 might be the D (5 bases). The germline CDR1 and CDR2 sequences are KGHDR and SFDVKD. Trimming took off 5 bases at V and 4 bases at J, with 18 bases between the two ends. The CDR3 runs to 16 residues. The CDR3: CATSVNSGKGPDTQYF. The CDR3 DNA reads as TGTGCCACCAGTGTGAATTCGGGAAAGGGTCCAGATACGCAGTATTTT.

The chain carries TRBV9 and TRBJ2-7; a weak D match, TRBD2 (7 bases). This CDR3 is built from 14 residues. Trimming shortened V by 3 bases and J by 0 bases, and 10 bases separated the two germline ends. Germline V lookup: CDR1 SGDLS, CDR2 YYNGEE. CDR3 sequence: CASSEGDYSYEQYF. The CDR3 nucleotides are TGTGCCAGCAGCGAGGGGGACTACTCCTACGAGCAGTACTTC.

This clone came up a few times. This chain uses TRBV2 with TRBJ2-1; 7 nucleotides align to TRBD1. Per germline, CDR1 SNHLY and CDR2 FYNNEI. J gave up 15 bases and V 4 bases, and 12 bases lay outside the gene matches. This CDR3 region has 13 residues. CDR3: CASSALDRATAFF. DNA of the CDR3: TGTGCCAGCAGTGCCCTCGACAGGGCCACCGCGTTCTTC.